Below, 30 T cell receptor beta chains from the same sample are listed, as sequenced in a study of T-cell memory formation after mild COVID-19. In TCRdb, the 5' RACE reads were re-called with MiXCR into one record per CDR3 protein. The sample yields about 500,000 distinct CDR3 sequences, about a fifth seen once. Sample: PBMCs or a T cell subset sorted from them (not recorded which). These receptors were obtained from an adult woman who had mild COVID-19 (a few samples of this study predate the infection). Cell type and time point are not known.

This clonotype has just a few counts. The chain is built from TRBV5-1 and TRBJ1-1; maybe TRBD1 (5 bases). The CDR3 totals 17 residues. Trimming removed 4 bases at V and 3 bases at J, with 22 bases between. CDR1 is SGHRS and CDR2 is YFSETQ in the germline V gene. CDR3 amino acids: CASSPGWGKGQYTEAFF. The CDR3 region has the DNA TGCGCCAGCAGCCCCGGATGGGGGAAAGGCCAATACACTGAAGCTTTCTTT.

The chain employs TRBV5-1 and TRBJ1-6; 8 bases are shared with TRBD1. The CDR3 is 14 amino acids. Trimming at V came to 5 bases and at J to 9 bases, leaving 7 bases not matched to a gene. Germline CDR1 and CDR2: SGHRS and YFSETQ. CDR3 in amino acids: CASRPRTGSSPLHF. CDR3 DNA sequence: TGCGCCAGCAGACCTAGGACAGGGAGTTCACCCCTCCACTTT.

The sample holds a few counts of this clonotype. The chain links TRBV6-1 to TRBJ2-2, with 8 bases aligning to TRBD2. The CDR3 is 15 amino acids. V lost 11 bases, J lost 0 bases, and 8 bases stayed unmatched. CDR1 MNHNS and CDR2 SASEGT come from the germline V gene. CDR3 in DNA: TGTGCCTTAACTAGCGGAGCATCGAACACCGGGGAGCTGTTTTTT. This sequence encodes CALTSGASNTGELFF.

The J gene is TRBJ2-3, the V gene TRBV9; a weak D match, TRBD1 (6 bases). V was shortened by 1 base and J by 3 bases, with 9 bases between the two germline ends. The CDR3 length is 14 residues. Looked up from germline, CDR1 is SGDLS and CDR2 is YYNGEE. The CDR3 DNA reads as TGTGCCAGCAGCGTACTGCAGGGGACAGATACGCAGTATTTT. Translation gives CASSVLQGTDTQYF.

This clonotype was detected a few times. The genes are TRBV11-2 and TRBJ2-2; the match to TRBD2 covers 7 bases. The germline V gene encodes CDR1 SGHAT and CDR2 FQNNGV. The CDR3 has 16 amino acids. V dropped 4 bases and J dropped 8; count of bases not matched to a gene: 13. The CDR3 protein is CASSSPGLSEPGELFF. CDR3 in DNA: TGTGCCAGCAGCTCACCGGGACTAAGCGAGCCGGGGGAGCTGTTTTTT.

V usage is TRBV20-1 and J usage is TRBJ2-3, with 10 bases aligning to TRBD2. Trimming cost V 6 bases and J 2 bases; bases outside gene matches: 14. Germline-derived CDR1 and CDR2 are DFQATT and SNEGSKA (reference sequence). There are 17 residues in the CDR3. CDR3: CSAHITKLAGSTDTQYF. The CDR3 DNA sequence: TGCAGTGCCCACATAACCAAACTAGCGGGGTCCACAGATACGCAGTATTTT.

Only a few counts were recorded for this clonotype. This chain links TRBV5-6 with TRBJ1-4, with TRBD1 identical over 7 bases. The germline V gene encodes CDR1 SGHDT and CDR2 YYEEEE. CDR3 length: 12 amino acids. The V and J ends lost 4 bases and 11 bases, in that order; junction bases with no gene match: 5. The CDR3 DNA reads as TGTGCCAGCAGCCTAGACAGGGAGAAACTGTTTTTT. This encodes CASSLDREKLFF. Full variable domain (remainder filled in from reference TRBV5-6 and TRBJ1-4): DAGVTQSPTHLIKTRGQQVTLRCSPKSGHDTVSWYQQALGQGPQFIFQYYEEEERQRGNFPDRFSGHQFPNYSSELNVNALLLGDSALYLCASSLDREKLFFGSGTQLSVL.

A few counts support this clonotype. The chain combines TRBV4-3 with TRBJ2-2; 12 bases line up with TRBD2. The CDR3 runs 17 residues. V lost 0 bases, J lost 5 bases, and 4 bases stayed unmatched. Germline-derived CDR1 and CDR2 are LGHNA and YSLEER. Here the CDR3 reads CASSQDMTSGSTGELFF. CDR3 sequence (DNA): TGCGCCAGCAGCCAAGACATGACTAGCGGGAGTACCGGGGAGCTGTTTTTT.

The V and J genes are TRBV12-3 or TRBV12-4 and TRBJ1-5; D may be TRBD1 (5 bases). The length of the CDR3 is 16 residues. V lost 5 bases and J 0 bases, leaving 14 bases between the germline ends. The CDR3 DNA follows: TGTGCCAGCAGTCCTCCTCAGGGTAGTAGCAATCAGCCCCAGCATTTT. This sequence encodes CASSPPQGSSNQPQHF.

This clonotype was seen more than once but under ten times. The genes are TRBV19 and TRBJ2-1; possibly TRBD1 or TRBD2 for D (7 bases each). The germline V gene has CDR1 LNHDA and CDR2 SQIVND (reference sequence). The V and J ends lost 4 bases and 2 bases respectively, with 12 bases between them. There are 15 residues in the CDR3. The chain's CDR3 is CASSREGAAYNEQFF. The CDR3 nucleotides are TGTGCCAGTAGTAGGGAGGGGGCGGCCTACAATGAGCAGTTCTTC. Combining the CDR3 with reference TRBV19 and TRBJ2-1 gives the whole variable domain DGGITQSPKYLFRKEGQNVTLSCEQNLNHDAMYWYRQDPGQGLRLIYYSQIVNDFQKGDIAEGYSVSREKKESFPLTVTSAQKNPTAFYLCASSREGAAYNEQFFGPGTRLTVL.

This clonotype came up a few times. The chain carries TRBV12-3 or TRBV12-4 and TRBJ1-5; D uncertain. The V end lost 7 bases, the J end lost 0 bases, and 13 bases lay between the germline ends. This CDR3 region has 15 residues. CDR3 in amino acids: CASTFSRYSNQPQHF. CDR3 in DNA: TGTGCCAGCACCTTCTCGCGGTATAGCAATCAGCCCCAGCATTTT.

V and J are TRBV14 and TRBJ2-1; 7 nucleotides align to TRBD1. CDR3 length: 15 amino acids. Trimming removed 4 bases from V and 4 bases from J; junction bases left unmatched: 7. CDR1 and CDR2 from the germline V gene are SGHDN and FVKESK. CDR3 sequence: CASSRSGTVYNEQFF. The CDR3 nucleotides are TGTGCCAGCAGCCGATCCGGGACAGTTTACAATGAGCAGTTCTTC.

There are a few counts of this clonotype. The gene calls are TRBV5-1 and TRBJ2-3; 9 positions agree with TRBD2. Per the germline V gene, CDR1 is SGHRS and CDR2 is YFSETQ. With V trimmed by 0 bases and J by 11 bases, 10 bases remained unmatched. The CDR3 consists of 15 residues. As DNA, the CDR3 is TGCGCCAGCAGCTTGGTAGCGGGGGCCCCGCAGGAGCAGTATTTT. Its translation is CASSLVAGAPQEQYF.

This clonotype was seen only a few times. This chain joins TRBV7-9 and TRBJ2-5; 7 nucleotides match TRBD2. With V trimmed by 5 bases and J by 5 bases, 14 bases remained unmatched. This CDR3 has 16 amino acids. Germline V gene data show CDR1 as SEHNR and CDR2 as FQNEAQ (reference sequence). The CDR3: CASSLTSAALRETQYF. CDR3 nucleotides: TGTGCCAGCAGCCTTACTAGCGCGGCCCTGCGGGAGACCCAGTACTTC.

V is TRBV6-6 and J is TRBJ2-1; D could derive from TRBD1 or TRBD2 (5 bases each). CDR1 MNHNY and CDR2 SVGAGI come from the germline V gene (reference sequence). The CDR3 extends over 15 amino acids. V was pared by 6 bases and J by 10 bases, with 22 bases between. CDR3 in amino acids: CASSARDGVPREQFF. In DNA form, the CDR3 reads TGTGCCAGCAGCGCCCGGGACGGCGTCCCACGGGAGCAGTTCTTC.

This clonotype occurred a few times. The rearrangement links TRBV3-1 to TRBJ2-1, with TRBD2 identical over 10 bases. Germline V lookup: CDR1 LGHDT, CDR2 YNNKEL (reference sequence). CDR3 length: 21 amino acids. With V trimmed by 0 bases and J by 3 bases, 17 bases remained unmatched. DNA of the CDR3: TGTGCCAGCAGCCAAGATTGGGCCTGGGGAGAGCGGGAGGGCATCTACAATGAGCAGTTCTTC. Its translation is CASSQDWAWGEREGIYNEQFF.

The genes are TRBV4-2 and TRBJ2-1; no reliable D call. Trimming took 0 bases from V and 0 from J, leaving 12 bases between them. This CDR3 contains 17 residues. Germline-derived CDR1 and CDR2 are LGHNA and YNFKEQ. The chain's CDR3 is CASSQDSSAFSYNEQFF. The CDR3, as DNA: TGTGCCAGCAGCCAAGATTCGAGCGCTTTCTCCTACAATGAGCAGTTCTTC.

V and J are TRBV7-9 and TRBJ2-7; D is possibly TRBD1 (6 bases). Between the trimmed V and J ends, which lost 5 bases and 2 bases, there was a span of 19 bases. Per the germline V gene, CDR1 is SEHNR and CDR2 is FQNEAQ (reference sequence). The CDR3 loop spans 16 amino acids. CDR3 nucleotides: TGTGCCAGCAGCCCCGACCCAGGGGAAGGGGCCTACGAGCAGTACTTC. Translation: CASSPDPGEGAYEQYF.

This chain uses TRBV14 with TRBJ2-7, with 8 bases matching TRBD2. Trimming removed 1 base from V and 5 bases from J; junction bases left unmatched: 7. CDR1 and CDR2 from the germline V gene are SGHDN and FVKESK. The length of the CDR3 is 15 residues. CDR3 amino acids: CASSQARGGSNEQYF. CDR3 DNA sequence: TGTGCCAGCAGCCAAGCCCGGGGGGGAAGTAACGAGCAGTACTTC.

The rearrangement joins TRBV7-3 to TRBJ2-3; perhaps TRBD1 as D (5 bases). CDR1 is SGHTA and CDR2 is FQGTGA in the germline V gene. V was trimmed by 4 bases and J by 2 bases, leaving 22 bases between them. This CDR3 is built from 18 residues. CDR3 amino acids: CASSSRAYSYTNTDTQYF. The CDR3 coding sequence is TGTGCCAGCAGCTCCAGGGCATACAGCTATACTAACACAGATACGCAGTATTTT.

This clonotype occurred a few times. The V call is TRBV20-1, the J call TRBJ2-5; 9 positions agree with TRBD2. Trimming at V came to 0 bases and at J to 7 bases, leaving 9 bases not matched to a gene. CDR1 and CDR2 from the germline V gene are DFQATT and SNEGSKA (reference sequence). CDR3 length: 15 amino acids. CDR3 coding DNA: TGCAGTGCTAGAGATCGGCGGGAGGGCCAGGTGACCCAGTACTTC. This sequence encodes CSARDRREGQVTQYF.

This clonotype was recorded a few times. The CDR3 protein is CASSYSREGGFDEQFF. CDR3 coding DNA: TGTGCCAGCAGTTACTCCCGGGAGGGGGGTTTCGATGAGCAGTTCTTC. J is TRBJ2-1 and V is TRBV6-2 or TRBV6-3, with TRBD2 matching 8 bases. V trimming: 0 bases; J trimming: 8 bases; junction bases outside the gene matches: 9. This CDR3 region has 16 residues. From germline, CDR1 is MNHEY and CDR2 SVGEGT.

This clonotype came up once. This chain joins TRBV12-3 or TRBV12-4 and TRBJ2-7, with TRBD1 matching over 8 bases. V shed 5 bases, J shed 5 bases, and the junction held 23 bases outside the gene matches. The CDR3 runs 19 residues. The CDR3 DNA follows: TGTGCCAGCAGTCCGAGGACAGGGCAAGTACCAGGATTACACCACGAGCAGTACTTC. As protein: CASSPRTGQVPGLHHEQYF.

The chain couples TRBV14 to TRBJ1-4; tentative D call: TRBD1 (5 bases). The CDR3 is 14 residues long. Germline V CDR1 and CDR2: SGHDN, FVKESK. Trimming took 4 bases from V and 7 from J, leaving 13 bases between them. In nucleotides, the CDR3 is TGTGCCAGCAGCCCAGGGCTCCGGGGTGAAAAACTGTTTTTT. Protein product: CASSPGLRGEKLFF.

The gene calls are TRBV10-3 and TRBJ2-1, with a tentative D call TRBD2 (6 bases). The CDR3 runs to 16 residues. Trimming pared 5 bases from V and 3 bases from J, leaving 17 bases between. The germline V gene has CDR1 ENHRY and CDR2 SYGVKD. The CDR3 sequence: CAISWDFRILYNEQFF. The CDR3 DNA sequence: TGTGCCATCAGTTGGGACTTCCGAATACTCTACAATGAGCAGTTCTTC.

This clonotype was picked up a small number of times. V usage is TRBV4-1 and J usage is TRBJ2-2; 7 positions match TRBD1. The germline V gene encodes CDR1 MGHRA and CDR2 YSYEKL. V was clipped by 4 bases and J by 2 bases; unmatched bases: 7. CDR3 length: 16 residues. The DNA for the CDR3 is TGCGCCAGCAGCCGCTTAGGGACAGACAACACCGGGGAGCTGTTTTTT. Residues: CASSRLGTDNTGELFF.

The chain employs TRBV20-1 and TRBJ2-4, with TRBD1 identical over 9 bases. The junction had 15 bases not matched to a gene; V was cut back by 5 bases and J by 1 base. The CDR3 covers 18 residues. The germline gives CDR1 DFQATT, CDR2 SNEGSKA (reference sequence). The CDR3 here is CSARLGQGSLVAKNIQYF. As DNA, the CDR3 is TGCAGTGCTCGGTTGGGACAGGGAAGCTTAGTCGCCAAAAACATTCAGTACTTC.

This clonotype was seen a few times. The chain combines TRBV5-1 with TRBJ2-3, with D uncertain. Germline V CDR1 and CDR2: SGHRS, YFSETQ. Trimming removed 0 bases from V and 2 bases from J, with 7 bases in between. The CDR3 has 14 residues. The CDR3 sequence is CASSLVQVTDTQYF. The CDR3, as DNA: TGCGCCAGCAGCTTGGTCCAGGTCACAGATACGCAGTATTTT. Filled out from reference TRBV5-1 and TRBJ2-3, the complete variable domain reads KAGVTQTPRYLIKTRGQQVTLSCSPISGHRSVSWYQQTPGQGLQFLFEYFSETQRNKGNFPGRFSGRQFSNSRSEMNVSTLELGDSALYLCASSLVQVTDTQYFGPGTRLTVL.

The rearrangement uses TRBV24-1 and TRBJ2-3; 14 bases are a match to TRBD2. The CDR3 loop spans 17 amino acids. The ends lost 4 bases at V and 4 bases at J; junction bases unmatched: 6. Germline V CDR1 and CDR2: KGHDR, SFDVKD. The DNA for the CDR3 is TGTGCCACCAGTGAGCCCGGGACTAGCGGGGGCGCAGATACGCAGTATTTT. It is translated as CATSEPGTSGGADTQYF.

The genes are TRBV12-3 or TRBV12-4 and TRBJ2-7, with a possible D match to TRBD2 (5 bases). The CDR3 is 14 residues long. Trimming pared 6 bases from V and 2 bases from J, leaving 14 bases between. CDR3 protein: CASSTAGNTYEQYF. In DNA, the CDR3 is TGTGCCAGCAGCACTGCCGGGAACACCTACGAGCAGTACTTC.